This T cell receptor beta chain was captured in a study of T cells expressing NK-cell markers. On the study more broadly: Of eight sequenced donors, seven were HCMV-seropositive and one HCMV-seronegative.

The CDR3 has 18 residues. Germline CDR1 is MNHEY and CDR2 is SMNVEV (reference sequence). Following a re-call of the 5' RACE reads, TCRdb has one entry per CDR3 protein and lacks DNA. This sample's table reports fewer than 550,000 distinct CDR3 sequences. This sequence was found in a woman aged 50 to 60 in good health. Sequenced: blood T cells: a sorted CD56 or NKG2C T cell subset, CD4+ or CD8+ T cells, or bulk PBMC T cells (not recorded which). The J gene is TRBJ2-6, the V gene TRBV27; the D call of TRBD1 rests on TCRdb alone, since no DNA is present to check it. CDR3 protein: CASSQTRGKSSGANVLTF.